This is a list of T cell receptor beta chains from one sample in a study of T cell responses to AZD1222 COVID-19 vaccine. The repertoire was sequenced with immunoSEQ multiplex PCR; TCRdb's copy has only in-frame clones and lacks some. The data hold 95,000 to 110,000 clones, with roughly 87% observed a single time. The sequencing here drew on peripheral blood, taken on day 0 of AZD1222 vaccination. The receptor set was obtained from an adult in good health. CDR3s leave out the opening cysteine and the closing phenylalanine or tryptophan. For some rows the clone size is stated as once, few or many, or as a class when expanded; others skip it.

V gene	clone size	CDR3 protein
TRBV14	NA	ASSQTGPSNQPQH
TRBV18	NA	ASSPGQSEAF
TRBV20-1	NA	SARDLAEAF
TRBV28	NA	ASSLGSVPYGYT
TRBV4-3	NA	ASSQDGGSYEQY
TRBV9	few	ASTPDFPGRELF
TRBV5-1	NA	ASSIGTGYPTDTQY
TRBV7-3	NA	ASSLTTGGDNEQF
TRBV5-8	NA	ASSLWLGEDEQY
TRBV6-2/TRBV6-3	NA	ASSYRLGRQGDTEAF
TRBV4-1	many	ASSPDMGGSLSLH
TRBV7-2	NA	ASSPRGSSSYNSPLH
TRBV24-1	NA	ATSDLRAGAGEQY
TRBV6-2/TRBV6-3	NA	ASSYEGQQISPLH
TRBV28	NA	ASSFNSEQY
TRBV14	NA	ASSSLGGDPYEQY
TRBV5-1	NA	ASSLVLSYEQY